This TCR beta chain was sequenced for a study of T cell changes during pregnancy in multiple sclerosis. Regarding this clone: Because the CDR3's place on the DNA is in doubt, the DNA is left out and the CDR3 is given as listed by TCRdb.

The CDR3 is 13 amino acids long, termini counted. Germline lookup yields CDR1 MNHEY and CDR2 SMNVEV (reference sequence). Some clones are missing from TCRdb's copy, which holds only in-frame ones; the method was immunoSEQ multiplex PCR. Of approximately 30,000 clones listed, more than 70% are singletons. The sample consisted of CD8+ T cells from peripheral blood mononuclear cells, taken in the first trimester of pregnancy. This sequence joins TRBV27 and TRBJ1-1; TRBD1, as called in the table, went unchecked against the DNA. This TCR derives from a female donor with multiple sclerosis, enrolled in a pregnancy study. The CDR3 protein is CASSSSTALEAFF.